The next 18 T cell receptor beta chains were all read from a single sample in a study of identical twins. TCRdb reprocessed the 5' RACE reads with MiXCR, giving one entry per CDR3 protein. The sample lists hundreds of thousands of distinct CDR3 sequences; 21% were seen once. These data also formed part of another study, on T cells expressing NK-cell markers.

The sequenced sample was PBMCs. The receptors were gathered from a woman aged 18-29 years in good health.

This clonotype was picked up many times. The chain combines TRBV12-3 or TRBV12-4 with TRBJ2-1; either TRBD1 or TRBD2 may supply D (5 bases each). This CDR3 is 14 amino acids long. V lost 8 bases to trimming and J lost 5 bases, with 16 bases between them. The CDR3, as DNA: TGTGCCAGCTGCCTAGGGACGCCGAACAATGAGCAGTTCTTC. Protein sequence: CASCLGTPNNEQFF.

This chain uses TRBV6-2 or TRBV6-3 with TRBJ2-7; tentatively, D is TRBD2 (5 bases). There are 14 residues in the CDR3. Germline V gives CDR1 MNHEY, CDR2 SVGEGT. Trimming cost V 5 bases and J 3 bases, with 14 bases left between them. The CDR3 coding sequence is TGTGCCAGCAGTCCCAATACTAGAGGCTACGAGCAGTACTTC. It yields the protein CASSPNTRGYEQYF.

Many counts were recorded for this clonotype. The rearrangement links TRBV6-2 or TRBV6-3 to TRBJ2-1; TRBD2 matches at 8 bases. Germline V gene sequence: CDR1 MNHEY, CDR2 SVGEGT. J was trimmed by 2 bases and V by 6 bases; bases with no gene match: 6. This CDR3 has 15 residues. CDR3 nucleotides: TGTGCCAGCAGCCTCGGGGGGGAGGCCTACAATGAGCAGTTCTTC. Protein product: CASSLGGEAYNEQFF.

This clonotype was observed at least ten times. The chain is built from TRBV20-1 and TRBJ2-5, with a possible D match to TRBD2 (7 bases). Trimming pared 0 bases from V and 7 bases from J, leaving 18 bases between. Germline CDR1 DFQATT, CDR2 SNEGSKA (reference sequence). The CDR3 covers 15 residues. DNA for the CDR3: TGCAGTGCTAGAGAAGGGGGGGGGCCAGTTAGGACCCAGTACTTC. Protein product: CSAREGGGPVRTQYF.

This clonotype was seen repeatedly, ten times or more. Here the CDR3 reads CASKLRGTQETQYF. CDR3 nucleotide sequence: TGCGCCAGCAAGTTGAGAGGTACCCAAGAGACCCAGTACTTC. The chain carries TRBV5-1 and TRBJ2-5; D remains unclear. Germline V gives CDR1 SGHRS, CDR2 YFSETQ. This CDR3 has 14 residues. Trimming pared 6 bases from V and 1 base from J, leaving 13 bases between. The full variable domain, in which reference TRBV5-1 and TRBJ2-5 provide the parts outside the CDR3, is KAGVTQTPRYLIKTRGQQVTLSCSPISGHRSVSWYQQTPGQGLQFLFEYFSETQRNKGNFPGRFSGRQFSNSRSEMNVSTLELGDSALYLCASKLRGTQETQYFGPGTRLLVL.

The table lists this clonotype with a few counts. The CDR3 nucleotides are TGTGCCAGCAGACCGGGACTAGCGAGGCAGTTCTTC. Encoded protein: CASRPGLARQFF. This rearrangement joins TRBV5-8 to TRBJ2-1; 10 nucleotides match TRBD2. The V segment lost 5 bases and the J segment 12 bases; nucleotides outside the gene matches: 5. The CDR3 extends over 12 amino acids. Per germline, CDR1 SGHTS and CDR2 YDEGEE.

This clonotype was picked up a small number of times. The chain joins TRBV10-3 to TRBJ2-7; D is possibly TRBD2 (5 bases). The CDR3 consists of 11 residues. Germline CDR1 is ENHRY and CDR2 is SYGVKD. The V and J ends lost 3 bases and 7 bases respectively, with 7 bases between them. CDR3 DNA: TGTGCCATCAGTGATGTAGCGGAGCAGTACTTC. Residues: CAISDVAEQYF.

This clonotype was observed a few times. The rearrangement links TRBV6-5 to TRBJ2-1; D gene unclear. The CDR3 is made up of 18 amino acids. V lost 0 bases and J lost 5, with 20 bases in between. Germline-derived CDR1 and CDR2 are MNHEY and SVGAGI. CDR3 coding DNA: TGTGCCAGCAGTTACTCGAGTTATGGTGATGGGCTTAACAATGAGCAGTTCTTC. Protein product: CASSYSSYGDGLNNEQFF.

The J gene is TRBJ2-1, the V gene TRBV2; D is unresolved. CDR1 is SNHLY and CDR2 is FYNNEI in the germline V gene. The CDR3 sequence is 15 residues long. V was clipped by 9 bases and J by 10 bases, with 25 bases between them. The CDR3 reads CASAITDHRQWEQFF. The CDR3 region has the DNA TGTGCCAGTGCTATAACGGACCATCGACAATGGGAGCAGTTCTTC. The entire variable domain, with the rest obtained from reference TRBV2 and TRBJ2-1, is as follows: EPEVTQTPSHQVTQMGQEVILRCVPISNHLYFYWYRQILGQKVEFLVSFYNNEISEKSEIFDDQFSVERPDGSNFTLKIRSTKLEDSAMYFCASAITDHRQWEQFFGPGTRLTVL.

This clonotype was counted at least ten times. DNA of the CDR3: TGCAGTGCCCAAGCGGGAGGGCCTTGGGATGAGCAGTTCTTC. It codes for CSAQAGGPWDEQFF. This rearrangement joins TRBV20-1 to TRBJ2-1, with 10 positions matching TRBD2. The CDR3 sequence is 14 residues long. V shed 6 bases and J 8 bases; nucleotides not matched to a gene: 10. The germline V gene encodes CDR1 DFQATT and CDR2 SNEGSKA (reference sequence).

This clonotype was counted only a few times. The V call is TRBV9, the J call TRBJ2-3; D call uncertain. The germline CDR1 and CDR2 sequences are SGDLS and YYNGEE. CDR3 length: 15 amino acids. V gave up 0 bases and J gave up 2 bases, with 10 bases separating them. CDR3 nucleotides: TGTGCCAGCAGCGTAGGGGTAGCCGTCACAGATACGCAGTATTTT. It translates to CASSVGVAVTDTQYF.

The chain is built from TRBV6-5 and TRBJ2-1, with a tentative D call TRBD2 (5 bases). Trimming removed 7 bases from V and 10 bases from J, with 11 bases in between. The CDR3 is 11 residues long. CDR1 is MNHEY and CDR2 is SVGAGI in the germline V gene. The CDR3 region is CASTLAGEQFF. DNA of the CDR3: TGTGCCAGCACCCTAGCCGGCGAGCAGTTCTTC.

This clonotype was found many times. This chain connects TRBV5-1 to TRBJ2-5; 10 nucleotides agree with TRBD2. Germline-derived CDR1 and CDR2 are SGHRS and YFSETQ. This CDR3 is built from 16 residues. J gave up 1 base and V 0 bases, and 3 bases lay outside the gene matches. The CDR3 coding sequence is TGCGCCAGCAGCTTGGGGGCTAGCGGGGGCCAAGAGACCCAGTACTTC. This translates into CASSLGASGGQETQYF. Full variable domain (outside the CDR3, taken from reference TRBV5-1 and TRBJ2-5): KAGVTQTPRYLIKTRGQQVTLSCSPISGHRSVSWYQQTPGQGLQFLFEYFSETQRNKGNFPGRFSGRQFSNSRSEMNVSTLELGDSALYLCASSLGASGGQETQYFGPGTRLLVL.

A few counts support this clonotype. The chain couples TRBV20-1 to TRBJ1-5, with D uncertain. Germline V lookup: CDR1 DFQATT, CDR2 SNEGSKA (reference sequence). With 3 bases removed from V and 1 base from J, the gap between germline ends came to 7 bases. The CDR3 sequence is 13 residues long. The CDR3 loop is CSASLQSNQPQHF. Here the CDR3 DNA reads TGCAGTGCTAGTCTACAGAGCAATCAGCCCCAGCATTTT.

The rearrangement joins TRBV7-9 to TRBJ2-7; 11 nucleotides match TRBD2. There are 15 residues in the CDR3. Germline CDR1 SEHNR, CDR2 FQNEAQ (reference sequence). Germline trimming cut 5 bases from V and 7 bases from J; bases unmatched to any gene: 10. CDR3 nucleotide sequence: TGTGCCAGCAGCACTAGCGGGAGCTTTGGGGGTGAGCAGTACTTC. Protein product: CASSTSGSFGGEQYF.

This clonotype occurred a few times. The CDR3 loop reads CATDGGSSYEQYF. The CDR3 region has the DNA TGTGCCACAGACGGGGGGAGCTCCTACGAGCAGTACTTC. The chain couples TRBV30 to TRBJ2-7, with 7 positions matching TRBD2. There are 13 residues in the CDR3. The germline V gene encodes CDR1 GTSNPN and CDR2 SVGIG (reference sequence). Trimming cost V 8 bases and J 0 bases; bases outside gene matches: 7.

This clonotype was picked up many times. CDR3 sequence reads: CASQPMGGHYEQYF. The CDR3 DNA reads TGCGCCAGCCAGCCTATGGGGGGACACTACGAGCAGTACTTC. This chain links TRBV5-1 with TRBJ2-7; D assignment may be TRBD1 or TRBD2 (6 bases each). CDR1 and CDR2 (germline): SGHRS, YFSETQ. Trimming took off 7 bases at V and 3 bases at J, with 17 bases between the two ends. The CDR3 sequence is 14 residues long.

The CDR3 bases are TGTGCCAGCAGCGACTGGAACAATGAGCAGTTCTTC. This encodes CASSDWNNEQFF. The chain couples TRBV7-2 to TRBJ2-1; no clear D. CDR1 is SGHTA, CDR2 FQGNSA, per germline. The CDR3 is made up of 12 amino acids. Trimming took off 5 bases at V and 5 bases at J, with 7 bases between the two ends. The entire variable domain, with the rest obtained from reference TRBV7-2 and TRBJ2-1, is as follows: GAGVSQSPSNKVTEKGKDVELRCDPISGHTALYWYRQSLGQGLEFLIYFQGNSAPDKSGLPSDRFSAERTGGSVSTLTIQRTQQEDSAVYLCASSDWNNEQFFGPGTRLTVL.